The 31 T cell receptor beta chains below were found in one sample sequenced in a study of early T cells in non-severe SARS-CoV-2 infection. TCRdb re-called the 5' RACE reads with MiXCR, one entry per CDR3 protein. This sample has roughly 41,000 distinct CDR3 sequences, with more than 4.5% found just once. Material: whole blood, obtained at baseline. These receptors were taken from an adult who was a healthcare worker with PCR-confirmed SARS-CoV-2 infection or an uninfected control (not recorded which).

This clonotype was recorded many times. This rearrangement joins TRBV20-1 to TRBJ2-1; TRBD2 might be the D (5 bases). CDR3 length: 16 amino acids. Germline CDR1 reads DFQATT; CDR2 reads SNEGSKA (reference sequence). With 3 bases removed from V and 1 base from J, the gap between germline ends came to 16 bases. The DNA of the CDR3 is TGCAGTGCTAGGCCCTATGCGAGAGGGTCCTACAATGAGCAGTTCTTC. It encodes CSARPYARGSYNEQFF.

The sample holds many counts of this clonotype. The genes are TRBV20-1 and TRBJ2-5; TRBD1 aligns across 9 bases. V was pared by 8 bases and J by 5 bases, with 6 bases of the junction left unmatched. This CDR3 is built from 12 residues. Germline values: CDR1 DFQATT, CDR2 SNEGSKA (reference sequence). The CDR3 sequence: CSLTGGSETQYF. CDR3 nucleotide sequence: TGCAGTTTAACAGGGGGCTCGGAGACCCAGTACTTC.

V is TRBV3-1 and J is TRBJ2-7, with D unresolved. V was clipped by 4 bases and J by 0 bases, with 13 bases between them. The CDR3 totals 15 residues. Germline CDR1 reads LGHDT; CDR2 reads YNNKEL (reference sequence). CDR3 sequence (DNA): TGTGCCAGCAGCCCCAGTGAGATAACCTCCTACGAGCAGTACTTC. Translation gives CASSPSEITSYEQYF.

V usage is TRBV6-5 and J usage is TRBJ2-1; 7 nucleotides agree with TRBD1. The CDR3 spans 14 residues. V lost 7 bases to trimming and J lost 4 bases; unmatched junction nucleotides: 7. Germline V lookup: CDR1 MNHEY, CDR2 SVGAGI. CDR3 sequence reads: CASKGTEGYNEQFF. The CDR3 DNA sequence: TGTGCCAGCAAAGGGACAGAGGGATACAATGAGCAGTTCTTC.

Only one count was recorded for this clonotype. With a much larger clone just one base away, this may be a read error. The V gene is TRBV20-1, the J gene TRBJ2-7, with a tentative D call TRBD1 (6 bases). The CDR3 consists of 13 residues. CDR1 is DFQATT and CDR2 is SNEGSKA in the germline V gene (reference sequence). CDR3: CGAYTGSGYEQYF. As DNA, the CDR3 is TGCGGTGCCTACACAGGGAGTGGTTACGAGCAGTACTTC.

The chain has TRBV28 and TRBJ2-7, with D possibly matching TRBD2 (7 bases). Germline CDR1 MDHEN, CDR2 SYDVKM. This CDR3 region has 15 residues. With 5 bases removed from V and 3 bases from J, the gap between germline ends came to 17 bases. The CDR3 protein is CASSPSGGSLYEQYF. For the CDR3, the DNA is TGTGCCAGCAGTCCCTCGGGGGGCTCTCTCTACGAGCAGTACTTC.

V usage is TRBV24-1 and J usage is TRBJ1-2; D call uncertain. Trimming took 5 bases from V and 8 from J, leaving 11 bases between them. Germline V CDR1 and CDR2: KGHDR, SFDVKD. The CDR3 is 12 amino acids. The CDR3 sequence: CATSVYGGGYTF. DNA for the CDR3: TGTGCCACCAGTGTTTATGGCGGCGGCTACACCTTC.

This clonotype has a count of ten or more. The chain has TRBV7-3 and TRBJ2-3, with 7 bases identical to TRBD2. Germline V gene sequence: CDR1 SGHTA, CDR2 FQGTGA. The CDR3 totals 15 residues. The V segment lost 3 bases and the J segment 6 bases; nucleotides outside the gene matches: 9. CDR3 loop: CASSFLAGAQDTQYF. The CDR3 DNA follows: TGTGCCAGCAGCTTCCTTGCGGGAGCCCAGGATACGCAGTATTTT.

In its sample, this clonotype was seen many times. The chain employs TRBV10-3 and TRBJ2-7; the D gene is possibly TRBD2 (6 bases). The V and J ends lost 2 bases and 6 bases respectively, with 8 bases between them. Germline assignment: CDR1 ENHRY and CDR2 SYGVKD. The CDR3 totals 12 residues. The DNA for the CDR3 is TGTGCCATCAGTGAGGTCGGGGGCGAGCAGTACTTC. As protein: CAISEVGGEQYF.

This clonotype was recorded many times. The chain carries TRBV4-1 and TRBJ2-1, with D unresolved. CDR3 size: 15 residues. Trimming left V 0 bases short and J 6 bases short, with 12 bases between. Germline V lookup: CDR1 MGHRA, CDR2 YSYEKL. The CDR3 reads CASSQERAWGNEQFF. The CDR3 DNA reads TGCGCCAGCAGCCAAGAACGGGCCTGGGGCAATGAGCAGTTCTTC.

This clonotype was seen at least ten times. The J gene is TRBJ2-7, the V gene TRBV5-1; D is undetermined. CDR1 and CDR2 (germline): SGHRS, YFSETQ. V was clipped by 2 bases and J by 1 base, with 10 bases between them. This CDR3 region has 14 residues. The CDR3 is CASSFSGDSYEQYF. The DNA of the CDR3 is TGCGCCAGCAGCTTTTCCGGAGATTCCTACGAGCAGTACTTC.

This clonotype was seen many times. V and J are TRBV29-1 and TRBJ2-7; 10 bases align to TRBD2. The V gene's germline CDR1 is SQVTM and CDR2 ANQGSEA. CDR3 length: 18 amino acids. V was clipped by 4 bases and J by 0 bases; unmatched bases: 15. The CDR3 region is CSVVATGERTSGSYEQYF. CDR3 DNA: TGCAGCGTTGTAGCGACAGGAGAAAGGACTAGCGGCTCCTACGAGCAGTACTTC.

This clonotype was recorded a few times. V usage is TRBV28 and J usage is TRBJ2-1; 11 bases match TRBD2. This CDR3 is 18 amino acids long. V shed 2 bases and J 8 bases; nucleotides not matched to a gene: 14. Germline V gene sequence: CDR1 MDHEN, CDR2 SYDVKM. In DNA form, the CDR3 reads TGTGCCAGCAGTTTAACTAGCGGGAGTAATAGTCTGGGTGATGAGCAGTTCTTC. It codes for CASSLTSGSNSLGDEQFF.

This clonotype was counted a few times. The rearrangement joins TRBV19 to TRBJ2-3; 8 bases are shared with TRBD2. The CDR3 runs 15 residues. CDR1 is LNHDA and CDR2 is SQIVND in the germline V gene (reference sequence). Unmatched junction bases numbered 4, after V lost 1 base and J lost 4 bases. The CDR3 DNA is TGTGCCAGTAGTATAGGAGCGGGAGTGGCAGATACGCAGTATTTT. It specifies CASSIGAGVADTQYF.

This clonotype has ten or more counts. V usage is TRBV20-1 and J usage is TRBJ1-5; D might be TRBD1 (6 bases). The CDR3 loop spans 13 amino acids. Germline V gene lookup returns CDR1 DFQATT and CDR2 SNEGSKA (reference sequence). The V end lost 5 bases, the J end lost 4 bases, and 12 bases lay between the germline ends. CDR3 sequence reads: CSAPRTANQPQHF. CDR3 in DNA: TGCAGTGCTCCCCGGACAGCAAATCAGCCCCAGCATTTT.

This clonotype has at least ten counts. The chain joins TRBV29-1 to TRBJ1-2; perhaps TRBD1 as D (5 bases). The V and J ends lost 3 bases and 4 bases respectively, with 9 bases between them. CDR3 length equals 12 residues. Germline CDR1 reads SQVTM; CDR2 reads ANQGSEA. Written as DNA, the CDR3 is TGCAGCGTTGATGGGACTTCCTATGGCTACACCTTC. Encoded protein: CSVDGTSYGYTF.

This clonotype appeared once. The chain carries TRBV6-5 and TRBJ2-7, with D hard to call. V gave up 2 bases and J gave up 6 bases, with 8 bases separating them. In germline, CDR1 is MNHEY, CDR2 SVGAGI. The CDR3 sequence is 12 residues long. The CDR3 reads CASSYRTGEQYF. The CDR3 coding sequence is TGTGCCAGCAGTTACCGGACCGGCGAGCAGTACTTC.

This clonotype was seen only once. Given a much more abundant clone one base away, this may be a read error. The chain links TRBV28 to TRBJ2-3; unclear D gene. CDR1 MDHEN and CDR2 SYDVKM come from the germline V gene. CDR3 size: 14 residues. The DNA of the CDR3 is TGTGCCTGCAGTTTTCTAGGCCTCACAGATACGCAGTATTTT. Its protein product is CACSFLGLTDTQYF.

The genes are TRBV11-2 and TRBJ2-2, with 10 bases aligning to TRBD2. Trimming cost V 2 bases and J 6 bases; bases outside gene matches: 6. Per the germline V gene, CDR1 is SGHAT and CDR2 is FQNNGV. The CDR3 length is 16 residues. The CDR3 sequence: CASSLPPSGRPGELFF. The CDR3 DNA reads as TGTGCCAGCAGCTTACCCCCTAGCGGGAGACCCGGGGAGCTGTTTTTT.

This clonotype was picked up many times. J is TRBJ1-2 and V is TRBV3-1; 7 bases align to TRBD1. After removal of 6 bases from V and 7 bases from J, the junction contained 8 bases not matched to a gene. The length of the CDR3 is 13 residues. The germline V gene has CDR1 LGHDT and CDR2 YNNKEL (reference sequence). The CDR3 loop is CASSLRGHGGYTF. In nucleotides, the CDR3 is TGTGCCAGCAGTTTGAGGGGGCACGGTGGCTACACCTTC.

This clonotype appeared many times. This chain uses TRBV6-1 with TRBJ2-5; D possibly corresponds to TRBD2 (6 bases). The CDR3 totals 15 residues. The germline V and J ends were trimmed by 8 bases and 1 base, with 17 bases remaining between them. The germline V gene has CDR1 MNHNS and CDR2 SASEGT. The CDR3 protein is CASGMGGTGQETQYF. Here the CDR3 DNA reads TGTGCCAGCGGGATGGGGGGTACAGGCCAAGAGACCCAGTACTTC.

At least ten counts were recorded for this clonotype. The chain combines TRBV10-3 with TRBJ1-1; 9 bases agree with TRBD1. V trimming: 4 bases; J trimming: 8 bases; junction bases outside the gene matches: 2. CDR3 length equals 12 residues. CDR1 and CDR2 (germline): ENHRY, SYGVKD. CDR3 amino acids: CAISGGTGEAFF. The DNA of the CDR3 is TGTGCCATCAGTGGTGGGACAGGGGAAGCTTTCTTT.

This clonotype was counted many times. The rearrangement uses TRBV18 and TRBJ2-1, with 10 bases that match TRBD2. The CDR3 sequence is 14 residues long. V lost 3 bases and J lost 6; bases outside the gene matches: 2. CDR1 and CDR2 (germline): KGHSH, LQKENI. This chain's CDR3 is CASSPPSGSNEQFF. The CDR3 DNA sequence: TGTGCCAGCTCACCCCCTAGCGGGAGCAATGAGCAGTTCTTC.

Many counts were recorded for this clonotype. The V call is TRBV7-9, the J call TRBJ2-5, with 7 bases that match TRBD1. The CDR3 contains 13 residues. With V trimmed by 5 bases and J by 2 bases, 2 bases remained unmatched. Germline CDR1 and CDR2: SEHNR and FQNEAQ (reference sequence). CDR3 region: CASSLGQQETQYF. The CDR3 region has the DNA TGTGCCAGCAGCCTGGGACAGCAAGAGACCCAGTACTTC.

The chain is built from TRBV19 and TRBJ2-1; TRBD1 is a possible D gene (6 bases). With 6 bases removed from V and 8 bases from J, the gap between germline ends came to 11 bases. Per the germline V gene, CDR1 is LNHDA and CDR2 is SQIVND (reference sequence). This CDR3 has 12 residues. CDR3 region: CASRKGGDEQFF. The CDR3 nucleotides are TGTGCCAGTAGGAAAGGGGGAGATGAGCAGTTCTTC.

This clonotype was counted many times. This chain links TRBV6-1 with TRBJ2-2; 14 nucleotides align to TRBD2. The CDR3 loop spans 20 amino acids. Germline V lookup: CDR1 MNHNS, CDR2 SASEGT. Trimming removed 4 bases from V and 4 bases from J; junction bases left unmatched: 14. The CDR3 nucleotides are TGTGCCAGCAGTGGGCAGGGACTAGCGGGAGAGGCGCCCTTCACCGGGGAGCTGTTTTTT. It codes for CASSGQGLAGEAPFTGELFF.

V is TRBV11-2 and J is TRBJ2-7; 12 positions match TRBD2. The CDR3 contains 14 residues. The germline CDR1 and CDR2 sequences are SGHAT and FQNNGV. V lost 4 bases to trimming and J lost 9 bases; unmatched junction nucleotides: 7. CDR3 amino acids: CASSSTQTSGRQYF. The CDR3 DNA follows: TGTGCCAGCAGCTCCACTCAGACTAGCGGGAGGCAGTACTTC.

The chain has TRBV7-9 and TRBJ2-2, with a tentative D call TRBD2 (5 bases). Germline values: CDR1 SEHNR, CDR2 FQNEAQ (reference sequence). The CDR3 is made up of 16 amino acids. Trimming took 0 bases from V and 6 from J, leaving 14 bases between them. The CDR3 sequence is CASSLAYPLASGELFF. In nucleotides, the CDR3 is TGTGCCAGCAGCTTAGCGTACCCCCTAGCATCCGGGGAGCTGTTTTTT.

A few counts support this clonotype. This chain connects TRBV14 to TRBJ2-7, with TRBD1 as a possible D gene (6 bases). This CDR3 is built from 17 residues. V lost 1 base to trimming and J lost 4 bases, with 20 bases between them. CDR1 SGHDN and CDR2 FVKESK come from the germline V gene. CDR3 sequence (DNA): TGTGCCAGCAGCCAAGTTGAACAGGGCGAAGTCGGGTACGAGCAGTACTTC. Protein sequence: CASSQVEQGEVGYEQYF.

This clonotype was picked up many times. The chain joins TRBV7-6 to TRBJ1-5; no clear D. Trimming stripped 1 base from V and 0 bases from J, with 19 bases between. The germline CDR1 and CDR2 sequences are SGHVS and FNYEAQ. The length of the CDR3 is 19 residues. CDR3 region: CASSLVPLSPVISNQPQHF. In DNA form, the CDR3 reads TGTGCCAGCAGCTTAGTCCCTCTATCCCCAGTAATTAGCAATCAGCCCCAGCATTTT. Based on the CDR3 plus reference TRBV7-6 and TRBJ1-5, the full variable domain is GAGVSQSPRYKVTKRGQDVALRCDPISGHVSLYWYRQALGQGPEFLTYFNYEAQQDKSGLPNDRFSAERPEGSISTLTIQRTEQRDSAMYRCASSLVPLSPVISNQPQHFGDGTRLSIL.

This clonotype was counted at least ten times. This chain joins TRBV11-2 and TRBJ1-6; D is perhaps TRBD1 (6 bases). Germline V gene lookup returns CDR1 SGHAT and CDR2 FQNNGV. The CDR3 runs to 16 residues. Trimming left V 5 bases short and J 3 bases short, with 14 bases between. The CDR3 region is CASSRTGQLYNSPLHF. CDR3 DNA: TGTGCCAGCAGCCGTACCGGACAGCTCTATAATTCACCCCTCCACTTT.